These 30 T cell receptor beta chains originate from one sample sequenced in a study of shared T cell receptors in the human thymus. Sequencing used immunoSEQ multiplex PCR; TCRdb keeps in-frame clones, though not all of them. This sample has hundreds of thousands of clones; approximately 80% occur once, and the top ten carry about 0.012%. The same sample was also used in a study of human thymus T cells.

What was sequenced was thymocytes. All receptors come from a boy less than two years old with a congenital heart defect.

The chain carries TRBV11-3 and TRBJ2-7; 10 bases agree with TRBD2. The CDR3 contains 16 residues. Germline lookup yields CDR1 SGHNT and CDR2 YENEEA. Losses at the gene ends were 0 bases for V and 1 base for J; bases not matched to a gene: 3. The CDR3 is CASSLDLGLASYEQYF. The CDR3 coding sequence is TGTGCCAGCAGCTTAGATCTGGGACTAGCGTCCTACGAGCAGTACTTC.

The chain joins TRBV6-5 to TRBJ2-7; 10 nucleotides agree with TRBD1. The V segment lost 2 bases and the J segment 0 bases; nucleotides outside the gene matches: 1. Germline-derived CDR1 and CDR2 are MNHEY and SVGAGI. The CDR3 loop spans 15 amino acids. The CDR3 is CASSYGTGASYEQYF. CDR3 coding DNA: TGTGCCAGCAGTTACGGGACAGGGGCCTCCTACGAGCAGTACTTC.

The chain joins TRBV5-1 to TRBJ2-3; 13 bases agree with TRBD2. V dropped 1 base and J dropped 2; count of bases not matched to a gene: 10. Per germline, CDR1 SGHRS and CDR2 YFSETQ. This CDR3 is 19 amino acids long. This chain's CDR3 is CASSLSLAGGRFVTDTQYF. In DNA form, the CDR3 reads TGCGCCAGCAGCTTGTCACTAGCGGGAGGGCGTTTTGTCACAGATACGCAGTATTTT.

V usage is TRBV19 and J usage is TRBJ2-7; possible D gene TRBD1, 5 bases. Germline CDR1 and CDR2: LNHDA and SQIVND (reference sequence). This CDR3 spans 12 amino acids. Trimming removed 4 bases at V and 4 bases at J, with 8 bases between. CDR3 region: CASSNSGYEQYF. The CDR3 DNA is TGTGCCAGTAGTAACTCAGGGTACGAGCAGTACTTC.

The V and J genes are TRBV6-5 and TRBJ2-7; tentatively, D is TRBD2 (5 bases). The CDR3 extends over 13 amino acids. Germline V gene data show CDR1 as MNHEY and CDR2 as SVGAGI. V lost 5 bases and J lost 12, with 20 bases in between. CDR3 region: CASSGLSDPRGYF. The DNA of the CDR3 is TGTGCCAGCAGTGGGCTATCCGACCCCCGGGGGTACTTC.

The rearrangement uses TRBV25-1 and TRBJ2-7, with TRBD1 matching over 7 bases. CDR1 MGHDK and CDR2 SYGVNS come from the germline V gene. The CDR3 is made up of 15 amino acids. Trimming removed 4 bases from V and 3 bases from J; junction bases left unmatched: 9. CDR3 sequence reads: CASSGLRQGYYEQYF. In nucleotides, the CDR3 is TGTGCCAGCAGTGGCCTCCGACAGGGCTACTACGAGCAGTACTTC.

This clone was seen just once. The gene calls are TRBV27 and TRBJ2-7; possible D gene TRBD2, 6 bases. The CDR3 length is 14 residues. V lost 5 bases and J 4 bases, leaving 15 bases between the germline ends. Germline V gene data show CDR1 as MNHEY and CDR2 as SMNVEV (reference sequence). The CDR3 region has the DNA TGTGCCAGCAGTCTCCCCTCGGCGGGGTACGAGCAGTACTTC. Its protein is CASSLPSAGYEQYF.

As DNA, the CDR3 is TGTGCCAGCAGTTTAAAAGCGGAGGCCTACGAGCAGTACTTC. As protein: CASSLKAEAYEQYF. The chain combines TRBV28 with TRBJ2-7, with a tentative D call TRBD2 (5 bases). This CDR3 comprises 14 residues. Trimming removed 2 bases at V and 2 bases at J, with 10 bases between. Germline CDR1 MDHEN, CDR2 SYDVKM.

The chain joins TRBV14 to TRBJ2-3; no reliable D call. Between the trimmed V and J ends, which lost 3 bases and 2 bases, there was a span of 3 bases. The CDR3 spans 12 residues. The germline V gene encodes CDR1 SGHDN and CDR2 FVKESK. In DNA form, the CDR3 reads TGTGCCAGCAGCCAGGCCACAGATACGCAGTATTTT. Amino acid sequence: CASSQATDTQYF. Complete variable domain (other parts from reference TRBV14 and TRBJ2-3): EAGVTQFPSHSVIEKGQTVTLRCDPISGHDNLYWYRRVMGKEIKFLLHFVKESKQDESGMPNNRFLAERTGGTYSTLKVQPAELEDSGVYFCASSQATDTQYFGPGTRLTVL.

The chain recombines TRBV2 with TRBJ2-3, with 8 bases identical to TRBD2. Germline V gene lookup returns CDR1 SNHLY and CDR2 FYNNEI. J lost 1 base, V lost 4 bases, and 10 bases had no gene match. The CDR3 loop spans 17 amino acids. The CDR3 DNA follows: TGTGCCAGCAGTGGCGGGAGCGGGAGACGCCGCACAGATACGCAGTATTTT. Protein: CASSGGSGRRRTDTQYF.

The chain links TRBV6-1 to TRBJ1-2, with 10 bases fitting TRBD1. V trimming: 7 bases; J trimming: 14 bases; junction bases outside the gene matches: 13. In germline, CDR1 is MNHNS, CDR2 SASEGT. CDR3 length: 13 residues. The CDR3 DNA is TGTGCCAGCACTGTTGGGACAGGGGACCGGGAGACCTTC. As protein: CASTVGTGDRETF.

The chain carries TRBV29-1 and TRBJ2-6; 8 bases are a match to TRBD1. V shed 6 bases and J 3 bases; nucleotides not matched to a gene: 4. The CDR3 extends over 14 amino acids. Germline V gives CDR1 SQVTM, CDR2 ANQGSEA. The CDR3: CSVQGAHGANVLTF. The CDR3 DNA is TGCAGCGTGCAGGGGGCTCATGGGGCCAACGTCCTGACTTTC.

The chain recombines TRBV6-4 with TRBJ2-1; 9 bases agree with TRBD2. J was trimmed by 4 bases and V by 2 bases; bases with no gene match: 6. Germline CDR1 MRHNA, CDR2 SNTAGT. This CDR3 is built from 16 residues. As DNA, the CDR3 is TGTGCCAGCAGTGACCCCAGCGGGGGGTTTTACAATGAGCAGTTCTTC. Protein product: CASSDPSGGFYNEQFF.

This clone was found once. V and J are TRBV11-2 and TRBJ2-1; a possible D gene is TRBD2 (6 bases). The CDR3 is 17 amino acids. The germline gives CDR1 SGHAT, CDR2 FQNNGV. V gave up 1 base and J gave up 13 bases, with 26 bases separating them. CDR3 coding DNA: TGTGCCAGCAGCTTAGTAATTTCGGGGGAGAACGCAGCCGTCCAGTTCTTC. Translating it yields CASSLVISGENAAVQFF. The variable domain in full, completed from reference TRBV11-2 and TRBJ2-1, reads EAGVAQSPRYKIIEKRQSVAFWCNPISGHATLYWYQQILGQGPKLLIQFQNNGVVDDSQLPKDRFSAERLKGVDSTLKIQPAKLEDSAVYLCASSLVISGENAAVQFFGPGTRLTVL.

This clone turned up a few times. The CDR3 spells CASGLATGRVSYEQYF. The CDR3 DNA sequence: TGTGCTAGTGGTTTGGCTACAGGGAGGGTGTCCTACGAGCAGTACTTC. The chain links TRBV12-5 to TRBJ2-7; D might be TRBD2 (7 bases). Germline V lookup: CDR1 LGHNT, CDR2 FRNRAP. V was cut by 1 base and J by 1 base, with 14 bases left in between. The CDR3 has 16 amino acids.

The chain has TRBV2 and TRBJ2-2; TRBD2 aligns across 10 bases. Losses at the gene ends were 2 bases for V and 4 bases for J; bases not matched to a gene: 7. The CDR3 extends over 17 amino acids. Germline CDR1 is SNHLY and CDR2 is FYNNEI. The CDR3 loop reads CASSERSGRAPTGELFF. CDR3 in DNA: TGTGCCAGCAGTGAAAGGAGCGGGAGGGCCCCCACCGGGGAGCTGTTTTTT.

The chain uses TRBV7-9 and TRBJ2-1; 8 nucleotides match TRBD2. Germline trimming cut 6 bases from V and 4 bases from J; bases unmatched to any gene: 8. The CDR3 is 15 amino acids. The germline V gene has CDR1 SEHNR and CDR2 FQNEAQ (reference sequence). CDR3 loop: CASRASGRSYNEQFF. As DNA, the CDR3 is TGTGCCAGCAGGGCCAGCGGGAGAAGTTACAATGAGCAGTTCTTC.

This clone was seen a few times. The junction departs from the called germline gene at one end, perhaps through a read error. This chain links TRBV12-5 with TRBJ2-7; either TRBD1 or TRBD2 may fit D (5 bases each). CDR1 is LGHNT, CDR2 FRNRAP, per germline. The CDR3 runs 19 residues. The CDR3 region is CASDLGRFGELGCAYEQYF. CDR3 DNA sequence: TGTGCTAGTGATTTGGGGCGTTTTGGGGAACTAGGGTGTGCCTACGAGCAGTACTTC.

The V call is TRBV30, the J call TRBJ1-5; the match to TRBD1 covers 8 bases. V lost 0 bases, J lost 2 bases, and 3 bases stayed unmatched. Germline loops: CDR1 GTSNPN, CDR2 SVGIG (reference sequence). The CDR3 contains 15 residues. CDR3 amino acids: CAWSVNRGGNQPQHF. The DNA for the CDR3 is TGTGCCTGGAGTGTAAACAGGGGGGGCAATCAGCCCCAGCATTTT. Full variable domain (outside the CDR3, taken from reference TRBV30 and TRBJ1-5): SQTIHQWPATLVQPVGSPLSLECTVEGTSNPNLYWYRQAAGRGLQLLFYSVGIGQISSEVPQNLSASRPQDRQFILSSKKLLLSDSGFYLCAWSVNRGGNQPQHFGDGTRLSIL.

The rearrangement uses TRBV14 and TRBJ2-3, with 11 nucleotides matching TRBD2. The CDR3 is made up of 18 amino acids. V lost 0 bases, J lost 3 bases, and 8 bases stayed unmatched. The germline V gene has CDR1 SGHDN and CDR2 FVKESK. CDR3 nucleotides: TGTGCCAGCAGCCAAGAGGCGGGACTAGCGGCTTGGACAGATACGCAGTATTTT. Its translation is CASSQEAGLAAWTDTQYF. The full variable domain, rest sourced from reference TRBV14 and TRBJ2-3, is EAGVTQFPSHSVIEKGQTVTLRCDPISGHDNLYWYRRVMGKEIKFLLHFVKESKQDESGMPNNRFLAERTGGTYSTLKVQPAELEDSGVYFCASSQEAGLAAWTDTQYFGPGTRLTVL.

V gene TRBV11-2 combines with J gene TRBJ2-5; D uncertain. The CDR3 is 16 amino acids. V was cut by 2 bases and J by 5 bases, with 18 bases left in between. The germline gives CDR1 SGHAT, CDR2 FQNNGV. The DNA for the CDR3 is TGTGCCAGCAGCTTAATTAGAGGAGCCACTGTGGAGACCCAGTACTTC. Its translation: CASSLIRGATVETQYF.

The chain uses TRBV7-8 and TRBJ1-1; D gene uncertain. The CDR3 contains 13 residues. In germline, CDR1 is SGHVS, CDR2 FQNEAQ. V was shortened by 5 bases and J by 5 bases, with 12 bases between the two germline ends. For the CDR3, the DNA is TGTGCCAGCAGCCCAGGTGGGAGAACTGAAGCTTTCTTT. Its protein is CASSPGGRTEAFF.

The CDR3 coding sequence is TGTGCCAGCAACGGACAGACCCCCTACGAGCAGTACTTC. The encoded protein is CASNGQTPYEQYF. The V gene is TRBV28, the J gene TRBJ2-7; possible D gene TRBD1, 6 bases. The V gene's germline CDR1 is MDHEN and CDR2 SYDVKM. V dropped 7 bases and J dropped 2 bases, with 12 bases sitting between them. CDR3 length: 13 residues.

The chain joins TRBV4-2 to TRBJ2-7; 7 bases fit TRBD2. Trimming cost V 0 bases and J 11 bases; bases outside gene matches: 7. Germline loops: CDR1 LGHNA, CDR2 YNFKEQ. CDR3 length: 13 amino acids. The CDR3 DNA reads as TGTGCCAGCAGCCAAGAATCTGGGAGGGTGAAGTACTTC. It translates to CASSQESGRVKYF.

The rearrangement links TRBV5-6 to TRBJ2-2, with 10 bases fitting TRBD1. CDR1 and CDR2 (germline): SGHDT, YYEEEE. Trimming removed 4 bases from V and 2 bases from J; junction bases left unmatched: 8. CDR3 size: 17 residues. The chain's CDR3 is CASSKAGTGVNTGELFF. CDR3 DNA: TGTGCCAGCAGCAAAGCAGGGACAGGGGTCAACACCGGGGAGCTGTTTTTT.

This chain joins TRBV15 and TRBJ2-1, with 7 bases lining up with TRBD2. This CDR3 has 17 residues. Per the germline V gene, CDR1 is LNHNV and CDR2 is YYDKDF (reference sequence). V dropped 2 bases and J dropped 6; count of bases not matched to a gene: 13. DNA for the CDR3: TGTGCCACCAGCAGATCCAGAGAGCGGGATCCCCTCAATGAGCAGTTCTTC. It translates to CATSRSRERDPLNEQFF.

The chain carries TRBV18 and TRBJ2-1, with 12 positions matching TRBD2. The CDR3 extends over 16 amino acids. From germline, CDR1 is KGHSH and CDR2 LQKENI. V was clipped by 3 bases and J by 4 bases; unmatched bases: 4. CDR3 in amino acids: CASSPGLAGSYNEQFF. The DNA of the CDR3 is TGTGCCAGCTCACCGGGACTAGCGGGTTCTTACAATGAGCAGTTCTTC.

This clone was seen only a few times. The chain carries TRBV25-1 and TRBJ2-1; possible D gene TRBD2, 6 bases. The CDR3 extends over 12 amino acids. Germline lookup yields CDR1 MGHDK and CDR2 SYGVNS. V was clipped by 2 bases and J by 9 bases, with 8 bases between them. The CDR3 DNA sequence: TGTGCCAGCAGTGAAGAGCGGGCTGAGCAGTTCTTC. Residues: CASSEERAEQFF.

The genes are TRBV27 and TRBJ2-1; TRBD2 matches 8 bases. Looked up from germline, CDR1 is MNHEY and CDR2 is SMNVEV (reference sequence). The CDR3 sequence is 16 residues long. V gave up 3 bases and J gave up 9 bases; unmatched junction bases: 13. The CDR3 loop is CASSLSREGRVCEQFF. CDR3 DNA sequence: TGTGCCAGCAGTTTGAGTCGGGAGGGCCGGGTGTGTGAGCAGTTCTTC.

This clone was observed a single time. CDR3 DNA sequence: TGCGCCAGCAGCCAAGAAATAGCCAGATTCTACGAGCAGTACTTC. This gives the protein CASSQEIARFYEQYF. This chain joins TRBV4-3 and TRBJ2-7; D not resolved. The CDR3 runs to 15 residues. Germline CDR1 LGHNA, CDR2 YSLEER. V was clipped by 0 bases and J by 3 bases, with 12 bases between them.